The present TCR beta chain was sequenced within a study of cytomegalovirus exposure and HLA in healthy donors (dated 2017 in TCRdb). About the study as a whole: An earlier analysis of some 620 of the donors reported around 280 Gb of sequence data and 117 million unique TCR beta sequences obtained from about 200 million T cells. To predict cytomegalovirus infection status, the study brought together high-throughput TCR immunosequencing, statistical association of individual TCRs with disease status, and machine learning. In a later analysis, previously published TCR beta repertoires from several hundred donors were re-analyzed and high-resolution HLA genotyping was added so that TCR occurrence patterns could be studied. The number of donors typed differed by locus, with roughly 620-630 for A, B, C, DRB1 and DQB1, around 560 for DQA1, 600 to 610 for DPA1, and around 460 for DPB1. Using immunosequencing, the study profiled T cell repertoires from approximately 700 subjects and related those repertoires to cytomegalovirus serostatus. Both class I and class II loci were covered by HLA typing, at four-digit resolution. About 300 gigabases of sequencing data and some 85 million unique TCR sequences were included in an early release covering around 600 HLA-typed donors. All discovery cohort repertoires had been generated using a single sequencing platform. Alongside the repertoire data, information on donor age, sex, ethnicity and CMV serostatus was compiled. The later analysis used no new phenotypic data to find candidate immune exposures, relying instead on TCR beta sequences and their occurrence across donors. In a later genetic analysis, genome-wide SNP genotypes for about three fifths of the roughly 670 donors were used, and that subset was treated as a discovery cohort. Besides the first cohort of approximately 670 subjects, a separate validation cohort made up of 120 different subjects was used. The genetic ancestry cluster associated with self-reported Caucasian donors included 80% to 90% of the roughly 390 genotyped donors. Among some 400 genotyped donors of the cohort, an average of around 250,000 unique TCR beta nucleotide sequences was sequenced per donor, of which 15% to 20% were non-productive. Five DR-DQ haplotypes were handled as single units for association and clustering because linkage in the cohort was strong. To decide whether each TCR beta V gene segment behaved as functional or pseudogenic, an earlier analysis of 587 of the donors relied on high-throughput TCR beta sequencing. The aim of the study was to test whether cataloging public T cell receptors could identify signatures of past pathogen exposure.

The cohort comprised some 700 healthy bone marrow donors. At the time of sampling, all cohort members were nominally healthy, though unrecorded immune exposures were likely present. The donor was CMV seropositive and was included in the group of some 290 seropositive cohort members. A peripheral blood sample was provided by each donor, and peripheral blood mononuclear cells were used for TCR beta sequencing. Genomic DNA was extracted from the blood cell samples with the Qiagen DNeasy Blood Extraction Kit. General findings and caveats noted by the study authors: Some IMGT-functional V segments, including TRBV6-2 and TRBV6-3, could not be distinguished by the 87-base-pair reads and were therefore excluded. In a later analysis, most CMV-associated TCR beta chains were found to appear HLA-restricted, with HLA associations seemingly driven largely by CMV exposure. In a later analysis, TCR association rates were found to vary across HLA loci, with the most associated TCRs seen for DRB1 alleles and the fewest for HLA-C alleles. While some public TCRs were present in many individuals, most TCR sequences turned up only very rarely across donors. The study gave a list of over 150 TCR beta chains associated with cytomegalovirus. Assigning TCR associations to individual alleles was difficult when HLA alleles, especially DR and DQ, strongly co-occurred. In a later analysis, HLA-associated TCR beta chains were found to be more clonally expanded and to have lower generation probabilities than equally common non-associated chains. A later genetic analysis reported fewer N-insertions in productive TCRs among donors in an Asian-associated ancestry cluster than the roughly 620-donor mean. According to the authors, the approach could potentially be generalized to other disease states and immunological phenotypes. A group of highly shared sequence variants was considered likely to be a technical artifact of the sequencing pipeline. Presence/absence analyses assumed roughly uniform sequencing depth across donors, an assumption that may not hold. Correlated functional status among segregating V segments might reflect linkage disequilibrium, but an unknown experimental factor could not be ruled out. Only TCR beta chains were sequenced in this cohort, and the absence of alpha or paired-chain data limited detectable features. In a later analysis, several top co-occurrence clusters were reported to appear linked to parvovirus B19, influenza, CMV and Epstein-Barr virus. HLA typing was unavailable for some donors at each locus, so association tests used only the typed subset. A later genetic analysis associated a missense DCLRE1C variant with V-gene and J-gene trimming of TCR beta chains, and an independent cohort replicated the association. Broadly in line with IMGT annotations, most TCR beta V segments showed up in productive rearrangements about 90% or about 30% of the time in an earlier analysis of around 550 of the donors. Because counts were too low, about 15 rarely observed V segments, including chromosome 9 orphons, were left out of the earlier analysis of 587 of the donors. A further reported finding was that TCR beta sequences accurately predicted the HLA-A and HLA-B alleles for most subjects in the first cohort. At a false discovery rate of 0.05, a later analysis linked under 20,000 TCR beta sequences to specific HLA alleles. CMV serostatus was the only immune exposure information available for the cohort. In both the original and validation cohorts, the classifier was reported to diagnose cytomegalovirus status with high specificity and sensitivity. In vitro tests confirmed that a few of the cytomegalovirus-associated TCR beta chains recognize cytomegalovirus antigens.

The germline V gene provides CDR1 MDHEN and CDR2 SYDVKM. The junction shows trimming of 3 bases on V and 2 bases on J, plus 11 bases between the germline ends. Including cysteine and phenylalanine, the CDR3 has 14 amino acids. The kept DNA is CDR3 alone, 42 bases in frame from the first base. The library was made by the immunoSEQ multiplex PCR assay. The multiplex PCR relied on a mix of 60 forward primers for TCR Vbeta segments and 13 reverse primers for TCR Jbeta segments. The CDR3 region of rearranged TCR beta genes was amplified from genomic DNA with a multiplex PCR assay. On the Illumina HiSeq System, the amplified TCR beta libraries were sequenced as 87-base-pair reads. The study's processing was this. A later analysis tallied around 82 million unique TCR beta chains across the 650 to 750 repertoires, and 10 million to 11 million of those chains were shared by two or more donors. A nearest-neighbor algorithm error-corrected the raw reads and collapsed the reads into unique sequences, merging closely related sequences to remove PCR and sequencing errors. To assign V, D and J gene segments, CDR3 sequences were aligned to IMGT reference sequences. For a sequence to be retained, at least a six-nucleotide match to both a V gene segment and a J gene segment was required. Rearrangements were classified as productive when the CDR3 lacked stop codons and remained in frame with V and J, and all other rearrangements were classified as non-productive. Following IMGT convention, CDR3 was defined as the stretch from the second conserved V-encoded cysteine to the conserved J-encoded phenylalanine. Sequences without an unambiguous match to a single V gene segment were excluded from the earlier analysis of about 600 of the donors. An earlier analysis of fewer than 750 of the donors called V segments functional above 56.7% productive rearrangements and segregating when the between-donor standard deviation exceeded 5%. To diagnose cytomegalovirus status from the catalog of TCR beta chain sequences, a statistical classification framework was built. V and J gene assignment, in a later analysis, came from comparing TCR nucleotide sequences with IMGT/GENE-DB human TR gene sequences. The TCRdist pipeline was used in a later analysis to assign CDR3 sequences and most-parsimonious VDJ recombination scenarios. In a later analysis, each TCR beta chain was defined by its CDR3 amino acid sequence together with its V-gene family, and reads lacking a unique V-gene family were excluded. A later analysis removed 592 highly shared, low-generation-probability nucleotide sequences to deal with suspected cross-contamination and a sequencing artifact. In a later analysis, a clonal expansion index was calculated for each public chain from normalized within-repertoire ranks of inferred template counts. In a later analysis, generation probabilities were computed with a VDJ recombination model fitted to out-of-frame rearrangements, and the resulting probabilities were checked against IGoR. In a later analysis, TCR-TCR, TCR-HLA and TCR-CMV co-occurrence was scored with hypergeometric tests, and a repertoire-size bias correction was applied to TCR pairs. In a later analysis, false discovery rates were estimated by permuting HLA or CMV assignments 20 times. In a later analysis, co-occurring TCRs were grouped with DBSCAN, and TCRdist sequence similarity was added when clustering was performed within HLA-allele-positive subsets. Repertoires with fewer than 30,000 or more than 120,000 public chains, plus five repertoires with anomalous nucleotide sharing, were excluded from co-occurrence clustering. TCRdb provides this immuneACCESS table in a form limited to in-frame rearrangements. Some clones are lacking; in checked studies, under half of them reflect an unresolved V gene, and why the rest are absent is not known. The D gene and trimming were derived from the DNA, and the V and J assignments and clone size from that table. Recorded for this sample are fewer than 250,000 clones; more than 75% of them occurred a single time. The top ten constitute nearly 6% of the sample.

Comment on this clone: Its antigen target is currently unknown. Base qualities are missing; no much larger clone stands one base away.

The receptor was derived from a man between 35 and 55 years old in good health and CMV-seropositive. The sequenced sample consisted of PBMCs. The chain joins TRBV28 to TRBJ2-7; a tentative D match to TRBD1 spans 5 bases. In nucleotides, the sequence is TGTGCCAGCAGTTTTAGGGGTTTAACCTACGAGCAGTACTTC. Its coded protein is CASSFRGLTYEQYF.